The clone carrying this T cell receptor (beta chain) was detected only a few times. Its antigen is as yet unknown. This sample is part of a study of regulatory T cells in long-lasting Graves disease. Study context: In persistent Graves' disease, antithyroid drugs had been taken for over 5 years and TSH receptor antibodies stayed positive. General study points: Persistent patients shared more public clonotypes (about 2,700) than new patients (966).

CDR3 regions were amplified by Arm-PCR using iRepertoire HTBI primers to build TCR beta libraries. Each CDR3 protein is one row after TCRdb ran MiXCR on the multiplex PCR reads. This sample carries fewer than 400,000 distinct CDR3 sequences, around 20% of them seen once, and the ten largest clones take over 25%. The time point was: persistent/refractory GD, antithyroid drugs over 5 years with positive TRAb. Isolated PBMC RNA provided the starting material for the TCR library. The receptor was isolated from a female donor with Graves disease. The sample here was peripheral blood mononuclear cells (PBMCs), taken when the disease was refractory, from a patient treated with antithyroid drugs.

The CDR3 nucleotides are TGCAGTGCTAGAGGGTGGGGAGCTGGAAACACCATATATTTT. This gives the protein CSARGWGAGNTIYF. The rearrangement links TRBV20-1 to TRBJ1-3; no reliable D call. V was clipped by 1 base and J by 2 bases, with 9 bases between them. Germline V gives CDR1 DFQATT, CDR2 SNEGSKA (reference sequence). The CDR3 is 14 residues long.